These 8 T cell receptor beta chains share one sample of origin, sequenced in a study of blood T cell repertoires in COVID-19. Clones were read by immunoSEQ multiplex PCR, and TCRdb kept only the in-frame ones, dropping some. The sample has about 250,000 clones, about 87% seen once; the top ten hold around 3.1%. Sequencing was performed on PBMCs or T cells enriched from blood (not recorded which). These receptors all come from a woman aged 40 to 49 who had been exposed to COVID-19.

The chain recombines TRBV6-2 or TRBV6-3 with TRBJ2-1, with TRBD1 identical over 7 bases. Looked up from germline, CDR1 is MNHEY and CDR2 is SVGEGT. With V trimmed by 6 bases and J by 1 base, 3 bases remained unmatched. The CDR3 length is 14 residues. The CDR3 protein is CASSEGASYNEQFF. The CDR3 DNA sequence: TGTGCCAGCAGCGAGGGGGCGTCCTACAATGAGCAGTTCTTC.

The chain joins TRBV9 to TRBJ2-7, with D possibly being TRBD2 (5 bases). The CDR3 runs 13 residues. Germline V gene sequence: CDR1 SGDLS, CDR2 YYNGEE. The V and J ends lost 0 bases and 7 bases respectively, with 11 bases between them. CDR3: CASSVEGSGEQYF. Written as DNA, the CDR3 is TGTGCCAGCAGCGTAGAAGGGTCGGGGGAGCAGTACTTC.

CDR3 sequence reads: CASSGESSGNTIYF. CDR3 sequence (DNA): TGTGCCAGCAGTGGGGAGAGCTCTGGAAACACCATATATTTT. The J gene is TRBJ1-3, the V gene TRBV2, with unresolved D. Trimming cost V 4 bases and J 0 bases, with 7 bases left between them. This CDR3 comprises 14 residues. Germline V gene lookup returns CDR1 SNHLY and CDR2 FYNNEI.

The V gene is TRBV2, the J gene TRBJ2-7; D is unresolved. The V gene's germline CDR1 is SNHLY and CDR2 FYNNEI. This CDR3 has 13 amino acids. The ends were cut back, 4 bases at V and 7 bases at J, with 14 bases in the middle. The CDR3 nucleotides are TGTGCCAGCAGTGTGGGCAGGCCAAGGGAGCAGTACGTC. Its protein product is CASSVGRPREQYV.

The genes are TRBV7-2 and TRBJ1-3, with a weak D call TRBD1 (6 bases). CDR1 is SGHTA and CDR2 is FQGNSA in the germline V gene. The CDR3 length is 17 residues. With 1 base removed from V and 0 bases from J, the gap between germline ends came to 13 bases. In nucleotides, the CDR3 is TGTGCCAGCAGCTTAGATTACAGGGCCAGCTCTGGAAACACCATATATTTT. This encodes CASSLDYRASSGNTIYF.

Written as DNA, the CDR3 is TGTGCCAGCAGCCGTGACAGTAGCTCTGGAAACACCATATATTTT. Encoded protein: CASSRDSSSGNTIYF. The chain recombines TRBV5-4 with TRBJ1-3, with D perhaps TRBD1 (5 bases). The germline V and J ends were trimmed by 4 bases and 0 bases, with 11 bases remaining between them. The CDR3 is 15 amino acids. Germline V lookup: CDR1 SGHNT, CDR2 YYREEE (reference sequence).

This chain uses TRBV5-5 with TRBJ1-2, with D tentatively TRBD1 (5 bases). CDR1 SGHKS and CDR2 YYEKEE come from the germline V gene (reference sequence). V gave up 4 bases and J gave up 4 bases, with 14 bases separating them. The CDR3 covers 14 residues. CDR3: CASSTRGSGYGYTF. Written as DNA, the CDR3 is TGTGCCAGCAGCACCCGGGGGTCGGGCTATGGCTACACCTTC. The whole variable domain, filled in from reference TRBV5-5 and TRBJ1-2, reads DAGVTQSPTHLIKTRGQQVTLRCSPISGHKSVSWYQQVLGQGPQFIFQYYEKEERGRGNFPDRFSARQFPNYSSELNVNALLLGDSALYLCASSTRGSGYGYTFGSGTRLTVV.

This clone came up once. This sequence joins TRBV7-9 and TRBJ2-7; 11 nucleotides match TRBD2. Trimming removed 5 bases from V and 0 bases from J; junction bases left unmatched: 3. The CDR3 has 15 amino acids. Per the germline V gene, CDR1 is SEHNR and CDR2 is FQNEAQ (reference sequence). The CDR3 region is CASSRLAGSSYEQYF. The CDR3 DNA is TGTGCCAGCAGCCGACTAGCGGGGAGCTCCTACGAGCAGTACTTC.